This T cell receptor beta chain was found in a study of glioma-infiltrating T cells. Study context: Low-grade gliomas were grade II; glioblastomas were grade IV at initial diagnosis.

Germline loops: CDR1 MNHEY, CDR2 SMNVEV (reference sequence). Trimming removed 3 bases at V and 5 bases at J, with 11 bases between. The CDR3 spans 13 residues. The iRepertoire nested amplicon-rescue multiplex PCR amplified TCR alpha and beta CDR3s from RNA. TCRdb re-called the multiplex PCR reads with MiXCR, one entry per CDR3 protein. The top ten clones hold about 11% of a sample with 300,000 to 400,000 distinct CDR3 sequences, about two fifths of them seen once. The chain couples TRBV27 to TRBJ2-7; D unclear. The sample consisted of glioma tissue, nonneoplastic brain tissue, or PBMCs (not recorded which). The sequence derives from a human donor with low-grade glioma or glioblastoma, undergoing nonglioma brain surgery, or in good health (not recorded which). The CDR3 region is CASSFYHSDEQYF. The CDR3 bases are TGTGCCAGCAGTTTTTACCACAGCGACGAGCAGTACTTC.